The TCR beta chain described here comes from a study of cytomegalovirus exposure and HLA in healthy donors. Turning to the study itself: Findings of an earlier analysis included roughly 120 million unique TCR beta sequences from roughly 180 million T cells. General study findings and limits: Donors belonging to an Asian-associated ancestry cluster reportedly showed fewer N-insertions in productive TCRs than the roughly 700-donor mean, according to what a later analysis found. Researchers counted around 180 TCR beta chains as cytomegalovirus-associated. Using a false discovery rate of 0.05, a later analysis showed that 15,000 to 20,000 TCR beta sequences were associated with HLA alleles.

With 60 Vbeta and 13 Jbeta primers, the PCR was carried out. Repertoires were generated with immunoSEQ multiplex PCR, while TCRdb's copy carries only in-frame clones and drops some. The sample yields some 100,000 clones, less than 80% seen once. CDR3 length: 16 residues. V lost 3 bases and J 0 bases, leaving 11 bases between the germline ends. Germline V lookup: CDR1 SGHNT, CDR2 YENEEA. As regards this clone: Its antigen is undetermined.

V is TRBV11-3 and J is TRBJ2-2; D remains unclear. Sequencing was done on a sample of PBMCs. This TCR was sampled from a man aged 40-49 years in good health and CMV-seronegative. DNA for the CDR3: TGTGCCAGCAGCTTCGGTAGCCAGCCGAACACCGGGGAGCTGTTTTTT. This encodes CASSFGSQPNTGELFF.